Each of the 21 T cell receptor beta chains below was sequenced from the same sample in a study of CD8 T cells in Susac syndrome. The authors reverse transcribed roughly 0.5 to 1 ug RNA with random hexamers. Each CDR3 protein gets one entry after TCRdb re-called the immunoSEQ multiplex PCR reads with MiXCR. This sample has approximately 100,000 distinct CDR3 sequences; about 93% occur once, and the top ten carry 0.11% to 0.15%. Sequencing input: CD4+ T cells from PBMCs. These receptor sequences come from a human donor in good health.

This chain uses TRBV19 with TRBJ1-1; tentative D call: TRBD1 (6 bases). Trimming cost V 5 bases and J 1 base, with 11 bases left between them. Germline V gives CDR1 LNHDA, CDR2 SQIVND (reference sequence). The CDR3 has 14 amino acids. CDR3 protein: CASSHRGPNTEAFF. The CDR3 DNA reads TGTGCCAGTAGTCATCGGGGGCCGAACACTGAAGCTTTCTTT.

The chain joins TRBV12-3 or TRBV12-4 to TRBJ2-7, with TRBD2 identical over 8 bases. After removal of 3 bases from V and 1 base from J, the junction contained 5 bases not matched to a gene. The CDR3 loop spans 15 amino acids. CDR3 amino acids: CASSLPSGRSYEQYF. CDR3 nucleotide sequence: TGTGCCAGCAGTTTGCCTAGCGGGCGATCCTACGAGCAGTACTTC.

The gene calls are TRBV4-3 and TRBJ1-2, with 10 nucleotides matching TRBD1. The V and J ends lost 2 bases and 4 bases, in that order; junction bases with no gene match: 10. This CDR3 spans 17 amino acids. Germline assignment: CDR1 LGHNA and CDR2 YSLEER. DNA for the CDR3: TGCGCCAGCAGCCAAACCGTTCCGGGACAGGGGATCTATGGCTACACCTTC. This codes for CASSQTVPGQGIYGYTF.

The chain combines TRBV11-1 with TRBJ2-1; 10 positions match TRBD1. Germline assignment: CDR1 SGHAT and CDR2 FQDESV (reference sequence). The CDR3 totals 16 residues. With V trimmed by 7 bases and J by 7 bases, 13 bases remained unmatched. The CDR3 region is CASTRGGTGAFNEQFF. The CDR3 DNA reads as TGTGCCAGCACCCGAGGAGGGACAGGGGCGTTTAATGAGCAGTTCTTC.

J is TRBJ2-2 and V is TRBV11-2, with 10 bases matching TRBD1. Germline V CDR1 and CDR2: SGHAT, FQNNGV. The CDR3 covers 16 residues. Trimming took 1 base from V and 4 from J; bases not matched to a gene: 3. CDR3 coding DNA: TGTGCCAGCAGCTTAGCCGGGACAGGGGTCACCGGGGAGCTGTTTTTT. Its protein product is CASSLAGTGVTGELFF.

The CDR3 DNA sequence: TGTGCCAGCAGTGAATCTCTCTATGGCTACACCTTC. The encoded protein is CASSESLYGYTF. The genes are TRBV25-1 and TRBJ1-2; no clear D. Germline assignment: CDR1 MGHDK and CDR2 SYGVNS. The CDR3 totals 12 residues. Trimming removed 1 base from V and 4 bases from J, with 4 bases in between.

The CDR3 protein is CASSWGGRDRGLYTEAFF. The DNA for the CDR3 is TGTGCCAGCAGCTGGGGGGGCAGGGACAGGGGTCTGTACACTGAAGCTTTCTTT. V usage is TRBV5-5 and J usage is TRBJ1-1; TRBD1 aligns across 10 bases. The CDR3 loop spans 18 amino acids. From germline, CDR1 is SGHKS and CDR2 YYEKEE (reference sequence). V gave up 3 bases and J gave up 3 bases; unmatched junction bases: 14.

CDR3: CASRAKGDSYEQYF. The DNA of the CDR3 is TGTGCCAGCCGGGCCAAGGGGGACTCCTACGAGCAGTACTTC. This rearrangement joins TRBV6-2 or TRBV6-3 to TRBJ2-7; TRBD1 is a possible D gene (6 bases). The CDR3 runs to 14 residues. The germline gives CDR1 MNHEY, CDR2 SVGEGT. Trimming shortened V by 8 bases and J by 0 bases, and 14 bases separated the two germline ends.

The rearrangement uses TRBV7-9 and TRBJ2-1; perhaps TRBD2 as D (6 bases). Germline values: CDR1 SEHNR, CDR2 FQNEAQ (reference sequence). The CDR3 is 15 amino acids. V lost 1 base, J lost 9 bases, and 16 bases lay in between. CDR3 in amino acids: CASSLGSAAGGEQFF. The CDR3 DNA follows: TGTGCCAGCAGCTTAGGGTCGGCGGCCGGGGGTGAGCAGTTCTTC.

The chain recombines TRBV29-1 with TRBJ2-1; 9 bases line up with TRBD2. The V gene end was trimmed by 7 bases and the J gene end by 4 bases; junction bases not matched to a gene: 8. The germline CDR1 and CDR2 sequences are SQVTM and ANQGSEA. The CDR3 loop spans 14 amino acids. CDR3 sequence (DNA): TGCAGCGCTTCAGCTAGCGGGGTATACAATGAGCAGTTCTTC. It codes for CSASASGVYNEQFF.

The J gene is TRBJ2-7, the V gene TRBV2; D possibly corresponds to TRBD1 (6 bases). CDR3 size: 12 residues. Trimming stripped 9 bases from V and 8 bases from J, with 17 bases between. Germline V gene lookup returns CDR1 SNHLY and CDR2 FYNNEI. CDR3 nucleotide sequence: TGTGCCAGTTCTTATTTTACAGGGAAGCAGTACTTC. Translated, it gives CASSYFTGKQYF.

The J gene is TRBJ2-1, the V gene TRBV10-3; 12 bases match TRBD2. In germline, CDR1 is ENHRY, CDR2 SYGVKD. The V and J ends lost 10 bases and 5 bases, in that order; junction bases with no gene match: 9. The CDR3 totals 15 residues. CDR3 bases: TGTGCCACCCTGCCGACTAGCGGGAGTAACAATGAGCAGTTCTTC. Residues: CATLPTSGSNNEQFF.

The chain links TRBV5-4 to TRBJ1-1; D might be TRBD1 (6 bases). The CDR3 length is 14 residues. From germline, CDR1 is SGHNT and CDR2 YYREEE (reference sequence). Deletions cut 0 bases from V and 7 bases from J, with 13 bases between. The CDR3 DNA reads TGTGCCAGCAGCTTGGGCCGGGGGCGGAATGAAGCTTTCTTT. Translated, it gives CASSLGRGRNEAFF.

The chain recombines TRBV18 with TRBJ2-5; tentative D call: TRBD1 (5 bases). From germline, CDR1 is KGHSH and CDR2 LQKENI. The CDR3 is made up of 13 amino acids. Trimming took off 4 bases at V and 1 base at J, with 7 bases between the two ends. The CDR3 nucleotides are TGTGCCAGCTCACAGGGGCTCCAAGAGACCCAGTACTTC. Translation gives CASSQGLQETQYF. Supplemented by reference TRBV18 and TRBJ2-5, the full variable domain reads NAGVMQNPRHLVRRRGQEARLRCSPMKGHSHVYWYRQLPEEGLKFMVYLQKENIIDESGMPKERFSAEFPKEGPSILRIQQVVRGDSAAYFCASSQGLQETQYFGPGTRLLVL.

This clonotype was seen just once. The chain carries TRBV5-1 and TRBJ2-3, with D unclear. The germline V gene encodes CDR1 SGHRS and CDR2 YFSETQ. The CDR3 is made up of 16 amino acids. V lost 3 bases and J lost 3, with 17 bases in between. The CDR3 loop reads CASSSTESRLTDTQYF. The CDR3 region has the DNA TGCGCCAGCAGCTCGACGGAGAGTAGATTGACAGATACGCAGTATTTT.

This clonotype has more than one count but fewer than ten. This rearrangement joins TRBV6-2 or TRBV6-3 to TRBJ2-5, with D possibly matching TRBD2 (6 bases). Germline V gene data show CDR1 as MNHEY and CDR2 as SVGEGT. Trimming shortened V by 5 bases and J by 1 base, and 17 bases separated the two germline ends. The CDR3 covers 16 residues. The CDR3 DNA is TGTGCCAGCAGTCCCGGACTAATCGCTTCCCAAGAGACCCAGTACTTC. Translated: CASSPGLIASQETQYF.

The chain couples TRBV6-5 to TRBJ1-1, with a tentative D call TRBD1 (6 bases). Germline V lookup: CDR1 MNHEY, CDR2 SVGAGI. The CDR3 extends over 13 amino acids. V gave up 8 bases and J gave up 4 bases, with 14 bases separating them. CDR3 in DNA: TGTGCCAGCGTGGGGGGCGCTGGCACTGAAGCTTTCTTT. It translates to CASVGGAGTEAFF.

In DNA, the CDR3 is TGTGCCACCAGTGATCTTTGGGGTCTGAAGGCTAGCGGGGGTATAGGAAGCACAGATACGCAGTATTTT. It translates to CATSDLWGLKASGGIGSTDTQYF. The chain links TRBV24-1 to TRBJ2-3; TRBD2 matches 10 bases. This CDR3 is 23 amino acids long. CDR1 is KGHDR, CDR2 SFDVKD, per germline. The V gene end was trimmed by 3 bases and the J gene end by 0 bases; junction bases not matched to a gene: 23.

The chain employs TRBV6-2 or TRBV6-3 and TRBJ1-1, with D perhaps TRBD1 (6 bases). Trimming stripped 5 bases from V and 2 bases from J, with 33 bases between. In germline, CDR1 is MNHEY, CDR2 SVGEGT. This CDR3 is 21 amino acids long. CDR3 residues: CASSPTARLNRDGRANTEAFF. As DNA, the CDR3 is TGTGCCAGCAGTCCCACAGCACGTCTGAACAGGGATGGTCGAGCTAACACTGAAGCTTTCTTT.

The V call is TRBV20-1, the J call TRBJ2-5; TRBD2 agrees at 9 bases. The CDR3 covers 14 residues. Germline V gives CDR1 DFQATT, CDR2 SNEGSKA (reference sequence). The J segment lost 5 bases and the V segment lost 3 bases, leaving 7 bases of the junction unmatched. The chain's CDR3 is CSARVLAGRETQYF. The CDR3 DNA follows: TGCAGTGCTAGGGTGCTAGCGGGAAGGGAGACCCAGTACTTC.

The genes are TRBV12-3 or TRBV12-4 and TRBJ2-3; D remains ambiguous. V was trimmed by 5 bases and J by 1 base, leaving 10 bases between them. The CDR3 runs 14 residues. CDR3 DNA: TGTGCCAGCAGTACCGCTTTGGGCACAGATACGCAGTATTTT. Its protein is CASSTALGTDTQYF.